This TCR beta chain emerged from a study of T cells after yellow fever vaccination. Findings and caveats of the study: Most clones from primary vaccination resurfaced after the booster (around 97% CD4, around 89% CD8). A limited proportion of clonotypes was detected within both the CD4 and CD8 compartments.

TCRdb redid the calling of the 5' RACE reads with MiXCR, one entry per CDR3 protein. The table shows under 100,000 distinct CDR3 sequences, with approximately 5.5% occurring only once. This clonotype occurred many times. Its cognate antigen is unknown. CDR3 length: 16 residues. V gave up 7 bases and J gave up 2 bases, with 20 bases separating them. Germline loops: CDR1 SGHKS, CDR2 YYEKEE (reference sequence). This sequence was found in a man between 18 and 35 years old who received the YFV17D yellow fever vaccine. Source: CD8+ T cells sorted from PBMCs, taken 10 days after the yellow fever booster vaccination. The V call is TRBV5-5, the J call TRBJ2-3; unclear D gene. CDR3 loop: CASRFRDGVVTDTQYF. The CDR3 nucleotides are TGTGCCAGCCGGTTCCGTGATGGGGTAGTCACAGATACGCAGTATTTT. The complete variable domain, with remaining parts taken from reference TRBV5-5 and TRBJ2-3, reads DAGVTQSPTHLIKTRGQQVTLRCSPISGHKSVSWYQQVLGQGPQFIFQYYEKEERGRGNFPDRFSARQFPNYSSELNVNALLLGDSALYLCASRFRDGVVTDTQYFGPGTRLTVL.